Listed below are T cell receptor beta chains from one sample, sequenced in a study of blood T cell repertoires in COVID-19. Only in-frame clones appear in the TCRdb table, and some are missing; sequencing was by immunoSEQ multiplex PCR. The sample has about 220,000 clones, around 84% seen once. The sequencing input was peripheral blood. These receptor sequences come from a man younger than 40 with active or convalescent COVID-19. CDR3s include the opening cysteine and the closing phenylalanine or tryptophan. The D gene is left open where the match is weak. Clone size appears in some rows only: once, few, many, or a class for an expanded clone.

V gene: TRBV4-1; J gene: TRBJ1-2; D gene: -; clone size: -; CDR3 DNA: TGCGCCAGCAGCCAAGGACGGGCAGGGACAAAGGCTAACTATGGCTACACCTTC; CDR3 protein: CASSQGRAGTKANYGYTF
V gene: TRBV27; J gene: TRBJ1-2; D gene: -; clone size: -; CDR3 DNA: -; CDR3 protein: CASSSSDSGYTF
V gene: TRBV11-3; J gene: TRBJ1-5; D gene: TRBD1; clone size: -; CDR3 DNA: TGTGCCAGCAGACCGGGGACAGGGGGAGGCAATCAGCCCCAGCATTTT; CDR3 protein: CASRPGTGGGNQPQHF
V gene: TRBV5-1; J gene: TRBJ2-3; D gene: TRBD1; clone size: few; CDR3 DNA: TGCGCCAGCAGCGGGGACAGGGGAATAGATACGCAGTATTTT; CDR3 protein: CASSGDRGIDTQYF
V gene: TRBV3-1/TRBV3-2; J gene: TRBJ2-1; D gene: TRBD1; clone size: -; CDR3 DNA: TGTGCCAGCAGCCCTTATCCTGGACAGGGTCGATTCTTC; CDR3 protein: CASSPYPGQGRFF
V gene: TRBV6-2/TRBV6-3; J gene: TRBJ1-2; D gene: TRBD1; clone size: -; CDR3 DNA: TGTGCCAGCAGTTACTCTGGGACAGGGACCCCCTATGGCTACACCTTC; CDR3 protein: CASSYSGTGTPYGYTF
V gene: TRBV4-2; J gene: TRBJ2-4; D gene: -; clone size: -; CDR3 DNA: TGTGCCAGCAGCCAAGATCTGGCGGGACCACTAGCCAAAAACATTCAGTACTTC; CDR3 protein: CASSQDLAGPLAKNIQYF
V gene: TRBV7-9; J gene: TRBJ2-7; D gene: TRBD2; clone size: -; CDR3 DNA: TGTGCCAGCAGCCCCGGGACTAGCAGCTACGAGCAGTACTTC; CDR3 protein: CASSPGTSSYEQYF
V gene: TRBV30; J gene: TRBJ1-2; D gene: -; clone size: -; CDR3 DNA: TGTGCCTGGCAGGGTTTGGGTGGCTACACCTTC; CDR3 protein: CAWQGLGGYTF
V gene: TRBV18; J gene: TRBJ2-7; D gene: TRBD2; clone size: few; CDR3 DNA: TGTGCCAGCTCGGGGGGGTACTACGAGCAGTACTTC; CDR3 protein: CASSGGYYEQYF
V gene: TRBV19; J gene: TRBJ2-1; D gene: -; clone size: few; CDR3 DNA: TGTGCCAGTAGAAACACAGGGCGTAGCTCCTACAATGAGCAGTTCTTC; CDR3 protein: CASRNTGRSSYNEQFF
V gene: TRBV18; J gene: TRBJ2-7; D gene: TRBD1; clone size: once; CDR3 DNA: TGTGCCAGCTCACTATATACCGGGACAGCAACCTACGAGCAGTACTTC; CDR3 protein: CASSLYTGTATYEQYF
V gene: TRBV7-2; J gene: TRBJ1-6; D gene: -; clone size: -; CDR3 DNA: TGTGCCAGCAGCTTAGCACGAGGGGGGGGCTCCTATAATTCACCCCTCCACTTT; CDR3 protein: CASSLARGGGSYNSPLHF
V gene: TRBV28; J gene: TRBJ1-6; D gene: -; clone size: few; CDR3 DNA: TGTGCCAGCAGCACCTATAATTCACCCCTCCACTTT; CDR3 protein: CASSTYNSPLHF
V gene: TRBV3-1/TRBV3-2; J gene: TRBJ1-2; D gene: -; clone size: -; CDR3 DNA: TGTGCCAGCAGCCATACCGTGGGGGCCTTAAACTATGGCTACACCTTC; CDR3 protein: CASSHTVGALNYGYTF
V gene: TRBV6-2/TRBV6-3; J gene: TRBJ2-5; D gene: -; clone size: -; CDR3 DNA: TGTGCCAGCAGCTCCCTCGGGACCCAGTACTTC; CDR3 protein: CASSSLGTQYF
V gene: TRBV11-3; J gene: TRBJ2-1; D gene: TRBD2; clone size: -; CDR3 DNA: TGTGCCAGCAGCTTAGAGGGGGGGTACAATGAGCAGTTCTTC; CDR3 protein: CASSLEGGYNEQFF
V gene: TRBV5-4; J gene: TRBJ1-2; D gene: -; clone size: -; CDR3 DNA: TGTGCCAGCAGCTTGGGACAGCGTAATGGCTACACCTTC; CDR3 protein: CASSLGQRNGYTF
V gene: TRBV29-1; J gene: TRBJ2-2; D gene: -; clone size: -; CDR3 DNA: TGCAGCGTTGAAGGAATGACAGGAACCGGGGAGCTGTTTTTT; CDR3 protein: CSVEGMTGTGELFF
V gene: TRBV24-1; J gene: TRBJ2-1; D gene: TRBD1; clone size: -; CDR3 DNA: TGTGCCACCAGTGACCCCCCGGGACAGCAGCACAATGAGCAGTTCTTC; CDR3 protein: CATSDPPGQQHNEQFF
V gene: TRBV6-5; J gene: TRBJ1-1; D gene: -; clone size: -; CDR3 DNA: TGTGCCAGCAGCCGTCCGACAGCGGGGGACACTGAAGCTTTCTTT; CDR3 protein: CASSRPTAGDTEAFF
V gene: TRBV2; J gene: TRBJ2-3; D gene: -; clone size: -; CDR3 DNA: TGTGCCAGCAGTTTTTTCGCGGCCGGAACAGATACGCAGTATTTT; CDR3 protein: CASSFFAAGTDTQYF
V gene: TRBV7-9; J gene: TRBJ1-1; D gene: TRBD1; clone size: -; CDR3 DNA: TGTGCCAGCAGCTTGATACAGGGGCGGCACACTGAAGCTTTCTTT; CDR3 protein: CASSLIQGRHTEAFF
V gene: TRBV5-1; J gene: TRBJ2-1; D gene: -; clone size: -; CDR3 DNA: TGCGCCAGCAGCTTCGTCAGGGGTCATGAGCAGTTCTTC; CDR3 protein: CASSFVRGHEQFF
V gene: TRBV6-2/TRBV6-3; J gene: TRBJ1-5; D gene: TRBD1; clone size: -; CDR3 DNA: TGTGCCAGCAGTTCAAGGACAGGGGGATTTCAGCCCCAGCATTTT; CDR3 protein: CASSSRTGGFQPQHF
V gene: TRBV7-2; J gene: TRBJ2-7; D gene: TRBD2; clone size: -; CDR3 DNA: TGTGCCAGCAGCTCATCTAGCGGGAGGGCAGTCGAGCAGTACTTC; CDR3 protein: CASSSSSGRAVEQYF
V gene: TRBV18; J gene: TRBJ1-1; D gene: -; clone size: -; CDR3 DNA: TGTGCCAGCTCACCATCCGGGGGGGGTAAAACTGAAGCTTTCTTT; CDR3 protein: CASSPSGGGKTEAFF
V gene: TRBV27; J gene: TRBJ1-2; D gene: TRBD1; clone size: few; CDR3 DNA: TGTGCCAGCAGTGGCTCCGGGACAGGAGATTTGGACCTCTATGGCTACACCTTC; CDR3 protein: CASSGSGTGDLDLYGYTF
V gene: TRBV19; J gene: TRBJ1-2; D gene: TRBD1; clone size: -; CDR3 DNA: TGTGCCAGTAGTATTGGACAGGGGGCTTATGGCTACACCTTC; CDR3 protein: CASSIGQGAYGYTF
V gene: TRBV5-5; J gene: TRBJ1-1; D gene: -; clone size: -; CDR3 DNA: TGTGCCAGCAGCTTGTTCTCTGCGGAAGCGAACACTGAAGCTTTCTTT; CDR3 protein: CASSLFSAEANTEAFF
V gene: TRBV19; J gene: TRBJ2-6; D gene: -; clone size: -; CDR3 DNA: TGTGCCAGTAGCGTCAGGGGCTCTGGGGCCAACGTCCTGACTTTC; CDR3 protein: CASSVRGSGANVLTF
V gene: TRBV10-3; J gene: TRBJ2-1; D gene: TRBD2; clone size: -; CDR3 DNA: TGTGCCATCAGTGAGTCTCCTAGCGGGAGTAGGATTGAGCAGTTCTTC; CDR3 protein: CAISESPSGSRIEQFF
V gene: TRBV7-9; J gene: TRBJ1-2; D gene: TRBD1; clone size: -; CDR3 DNA: TGTGCCAGCAGCCATGGGACAGGCCCCTATGGCTACACCTTC; CDR3 protein: CASSHGTGPYGYTF
V gene: TRBV6-5; J gene: TRBJ2-7; D gene: TRBD1; clone size: once; CDR3 DNA: TGTGCCAGCAGACGGGGGACAGGGAGGCCCGAGCAGTACTTC; CDR3 protein: CASRRGTGRPEQYF
V gene: TRBV5-1; J gene: TRBJ2-7; D gene: TRBD1; clone size: -; CDR3 DNA: TGCGCCAGCAGGGAAGGACAGGGTCTAGAGCAGTACTTC; CDR3 protein: CASREGQGLEQYF
V gene: TRBV4-1; J gene: TRBJ2-5; D gene: -; clone size: once; CDR3 DNA: TGCGCCAGCAGCCAGAGTTTGGGGGCGAGACAGAGACAAGAGACCCAGTACTTC; CDR3 protein: CASSQSLGARQRQETQYF
V gene: TRBV18; J gene: TRBJ2-5; D gene: TRBD2; clone size: -; CDR3 DNA: TGTGCCAGCTCGCCGGGACTAGCCGAGACCCAGTACTTC; CDR3 protein: CASSPGLAETQYF
V gene: TRBV29-1; J gene: TRBJ2-5; D gene: -; clone size: -; CDR3 DNA: TGCAGCGTTGCTTGGACTTCAGAGACCCAGTACTTC; CDR3 protein: CSVAWTSETQYF
V gene: TRBV7-8; J gene: TRBJ2-1; D gene: TRBD2; clone size: -; CDR3 DNA: TGTGCCAGCAGCCGGGGGGGACTGTCCGTCCATGAGCAGTTCTTC; CDR3 protein: CASSRGGLSVHEQFF
V gene: TRBV2; J gene: TRBJ1-1; D gene: TRBD1; clone size: -; CDR3 DNA: TGTGCCAGCAGTACTTCACAGGGGGCGCGGACTGAAGCTTTCTTT; CDR3 protein: CASSTSQGARTEAFF